These 27 T cell receptor beta chains were all obtained from the same sample, sequenced in a study of T cells expressing NK-cell markers. TCRdb reprocessed the 5' RACE reads, keeping one entry per CDR3 protein, no DNA. The sample is made up of roughly 380,000 distinct CDR3 sequences, and the top ten hold around 4.9% of it. Sample: blood T cells: a sorted CD56 or NKG2C T cell subset, CD4+ or CD8+ T cells, or bulk PBMC T cells (not recorded which). These receptors were collected from a man between 18 and 69 years old in good health.

The CDR3 here is CSASGDRGGIVQYF. V is TRBV20-1 and J is TRBJ2-4; TCRdb's assignment of TRBD1 cannot be checked, as there is no DNA. The CDR3 totals 14 residues. Germline V CDR1 and CDR2: DFQATT, SNEGSKA (reference sequence).

The rearrangement links TRBV18 to TRBJ1-2. The CDR3 extends over 16 amino acids. Germline lookup yields CDR1 KGHSH and CDR2 LQKENI. CDR3 sequence reads: CASSPMDRMTNYGYTF.

V and J are TRBV2 and TRBJ2-5; the D call from TCRdb, TRBD2, cannot be confirmed without DNA. CDR3 length equals 16 residues. The germline CDR1 and CDR2 sequences are SNHLY and FYNNEI. CDR3 protein: CASRSGTSGTQETQYF.

V usage is TRBV12-3 or TRBV12-4 and J usage is TRBJ2-5. There are 13 residues in the CDR3. The CDR3 sequence is CASSLTRRETQYF.

J is TRBJ2-5 and V is TRBV11-1; TCRdb names TRBD2, which stays unverified in the absence of DNA. Germline V gene lookup returns CDR1 SGHAT and CDR2 FQDESV (reference sequence). The length of the CDR3 is 18 residues. The CDR3: CASSFKVPGRRFLETQYF.

This chain connects TRBV2 to TRBJ1-1. The CDR3 is 13 residues long. Germline loops: CDR1 SNHLY, CDR2 FYNNEI. CDR3 region: CARQGDDYTEAFF.

The chain is built from TRBV5-4 and TRBJ2-5; TCRdb lists TRBD1, though no DNA is available to test this call. In germline, CDR1 is SGHNT, CDR2 YYREEE (reference sequence). CDR3 length: 18 residues. CDR3 region: CASSLGVVSRQKVETQYF.

The chain recombines TRBV5-5 with TRBJ1-2. Germline CDR1 SGHKS, CDR2 YYEKEE (reference sequence). CDR3 length: 14 residues. The CDR3: CASSSGQYSYGYTF.

The chain links TRBV27 to TRBJ1-2. Germline lookup yields CDR1 MNHEY and CDR2 SMNVEV (reference sequence). The CDR3 contains 16 residues. CDR3 sequence: CASSSLPAGLNYGYTF.

V and J are TRBV20-1 and TRBJ2-1; no DNA is available, so the TRBD1 call from TCRdb remains unchecked. In germline, CDR1 is DFQATT, CDR2 SNEGSKA (reference sequence). CDR3 length: 14 residues. The CDR3 here is CSARGQGRHNEQFF.

The rearrangement uses TRBV5-5 and TRBJ2-7; TCRdb designates TRBD1, a call that cannot be tested without DNA. Germline lookup yields CDR1 SGHKS and CDR2 YYEKEE (reference sequence). The CDR3 spans 16 residues. CDR3: CASSFPGQGNTYEQYF.

This sequence joins TRBV6-5 and TRBJ2-4. This CDR3 contains 15 residues. CDR1 MNHEY and CDR2 SVGAGI come from the germline V gene. CDR3 sequence: CASSYSAVSPNIQYF.

This chain joins TRBV10-3 and TRBJ2-6. CDR3 length equals 18 residues. Germline V lookup: CDR1 ENHRY, CDR2 SYGVKD. CDR3 sequence: CAISESGVGLSGANVLTF.

This chain connects TRBV20-1 to TRBJ2-3; checking the TCRdb D call of TRBD2 is not possible without DNA. Germline lookup yields CDR1 DFQATT and CDR2 SNEGSKA (reference sequence). CDR3 length: 14 amino acids. CDR3 sequence reads: CSAARGGPYDTQYF.

The CDR3: CASSLRQQGSSYEQYF. V and J are TRBV18 and TRBJ2-7; the D call of TRBD1 rests on TCRdb alone, since no DNA is present to check it. CDR1 and CDR2 (germline): KGHSH, LQKENI. The CDR3 covers 16 residues.

V gene TRBV20-1 combines with J gene TRBJ2-3; TCRdb proposes TRBD1, but this gene call is untestable without DNA. Germline V gene lookup returns CDR1 DFQATT and CDR2 SNEGSKA (reference sequence). The CDR3 spans 15 residues. CDR3 residues: CSATAGGPGTDTQYF.

The gene calls are TRBV9 and TRBJ1-1; TCRdb returns TRBD1, unconfirmable since there is no DNA. CDR3 length equals 15 residues. The germline V gene encodes CDR1 SGDLS and CDR2 YYNGEE. CDR3 sequence reads: CASTLGVDRAGGAFF.

The chain couples TRBV3-1 to TRBJ2-7; the D call of TRBD1 rests on TCRdb alone, since no DNA is present to check it. Looked up from germline, CDR1 is LGHDT and CDR2 is YNNKEL (reference sequence). This CDR3 spans 11 amino acids. The CDR3 sequence: CASRGAYEQYF.

CDR3 sequence: CASSRSSGGSSYEQYF. V and J are TRBV7-2 and TRBJ2-7; the TCRdb call, TRBD2, lacks DNA for checking. Germline V gives CDR1 SGHTA, CDR2 FQGNSA. The CDR3 loop spans 16 amino acids. The full variable domain, completed using reference TRBV7-2 and TRBJ2-7, is GAGVSQSPSNKVTEKGKDVELRCDPISGHTALYWYRQSLGQGLEFLIYFQGNSAPDKSGLPSDRFSAERTGGSVSTLTIQRTQQEDSAVYLCASSRSSGGSSYEQYFGPGTRLTVT.

The chain joins TRBV28 to TRBJ2-4; TCRdb reports TRBD1, a call that lacks DNA to check it against. Germline CDR1 is MDHEN and CDR2 is SYDVKM. The CDR3 consists of 14 residues. The CDR3 protein is CASSGQGAKNIQYF.

This chain uses TRBV5-6 with TRBJ2-1; with no DNA, the TCRdb D assignment of TRBD2 cannot be verified. This CDR3 spans 14 amino acids. Germline V gene lookup returns CDR1 SGHDT and CDR2 YYEEEE. This CDR3 is CASSLAGSLYEQFF.

The chain has TRBV29-1 and TRBJ1-2; TCRdb calls TRBD1, which cannot be checked without DNA. Germline CDR1 SQVTM, CDR2 ANQGSEA. The CDR3 has 11 amino acids. The CDR3 spells CSAIWGEGYTF.

The chain couples TRBV6-5 to TRBJ1-6; TCRdb's D gene call, TRBD1, goes unchecked for lack of DNA. CDR1 is MNHEY, CDR2 SVGAGI, per germline. CDR3 length: 16 amino acids. The CDR3 loop is CASSYSGGGADSPLHF.

J is TRBJ1-1 and V is TRBV11-2. CDR3 length equals 18 residues. CDR1 is SGHAT, CDR2 FQNNGV, per germline. CDR3 sequence: CASSHNLVTGIMNTEAFF.

The rearrangement joins TRBV7-6 to TRBJ2-5. The CDR3 contains 11 residues. Germline lookup yields CDR1 SGHVS and CDR2 FNYEAQ. CDR3 sequence: CASTNARTQYF.

This sequence joins TRBV29-1 and TRBJ2-3. The CDR3 runs to 14 residues. CDR1 SQVTM and CDR2 ANQGSEA come from the germline V gene. This CDR3 reads CSVCLTASTDTQYF.

V usage is TRBV6-5 and J usage is TRBJ2-7; TCRdb names TRBD2, which stays unverified in the absence of DNA. The CDR3 spans 16 residues. Germline CDR1 reads MNHEY; CDR2 reads SVGAGI. CDR3: CASSYSIAGASYEQYF.